These 23 T cell receptor beta chains originate from one sample sequenced in a study of monozygotic twins with inflammatory bowel disease. TCRdb re-analyzed the 5' RACE reads; it lists each CDR3 protein once, without DNA. In total, the table holds about 300,000 distinct CDR3 sequences. The sample comprised blood. These receptors all stem from a human donor with ulcerative colitis or Crohn's disease, or a healthy co-twin of an affected twin (not recorded which).

The gene calls are TRBV5-1 and TRBJ2-2; TCRdb's D gene call, TRBD1, goes unchecked for lack of DNA. The CDR3 consists of 18 residues. Per the germline V gene, CDR1 is SGHRS and CDR2 is YFSETQ. CDR3 region: CASRTGQGGLVYTGELFF.

The rearrangement uses TRBV7-2 and TRBJ2-5. The V gene's germline CDR1 is SGHTA and CDR2 FQGNSA. The CDR3 is 13 residues long. CDR3 protein: CASSFGLGKTQYF.

This sequence joins TRBV7-3 and TRBJ2-3; with no DNA, the TCRdb D assignment of TRBD1 cannot be verified. The germline CDR1 and CDR2 sequences are SGHTA and FQGTGA. The CDR3 sequence is 15 residues long. The chain's CDR3 is CASSSRQGNTDTQYF.

This chain joins TRBV6-1 and TRBJ1-4. The CDR3 covers 15 residues. Germline V gene sequence: CDR1 MNHNS, CDR2 SASEGT. The CDR3 is CASSSGLRVNEKLFF.

The chain couples TRBV12-3 or TRBV12-4 to TRBJ2-1; lacking DNA, the TRBD1 call made by TCRdb goes unchecked. The CDR3 has 12 amino acids. The CDR3 reads CASTRGYNEQFF.

This CDR3 reads CATRQANYGYTF. This sequence joins TRBV28 and TRBJ1-2; TCRdb picks TRBD1, but there is no DNA to check that call. Germline lookup yields CDR1 MDHEN and CDR2 SYDVKM. The CDR3 is 12 residues long.

This CDR3 reads CASSTSRADEQFF. The J gene is TRBJ2-1, the V gene TRBV19; TCRdb lists TRBD2, though no DNA is available to test this call. Germline CDR1 and CDR2: LNHDA and SQIVND (reference sequence). There are 13 residues in the CDR3. Combining the CDR3 with reference TRBV19 and TRBJ2-1 gives the whole variable domain DGGITQSPKYLFRKEGQNVTLSCEQNLNHDAMYWYRQDPGQGLRLIYYSQIVNDFQKGDIAEGYSVSREKKESFPLTVTSAQKNPTAFYLCASSTSRADEQFFGPGTRLTVL.

The chain joins TRBV12-3 or TRBV12-4 to TRBJ2-5; TCRdb's D gene call, TRBD2, goes unchecked for lack of DNA. The CDR3 covers 16 residues. This CDR3 is CASRRTSGSRGETQYF.

The chain has TRBV5-1 and TRBJ1-2. The CDR3 covers 13 residues. Germline values: CDR1 SGHRS, CDR2 YFSETQ. CDR3 in amino acids: CASSWGASYGYTF.

The chain uses TRBV5-1 and TRBJ2-2; with no DNA, the TCRdb D assignment of TRBD2 cannot be verified. Per germline, CDR1 SGHRS and CDR2 YFSETQ. The CDR3 covers 14 residues. This chain's CDR3 is CASTLLIDTGELFF.

This sequence joins TRBV27 and TRBJ2-4. Germline CDR1 and CDR2: MNHEY and SMNVEV (reference sequence). This CDR3 contains 16 residues. The CDR3 spells CASSLGFTRAKNIQYF.

V usage is TRBV29-1 and J usage is TRBJ1-5; TCRdb's D gene call, TRBD1, goes unchecked for lack of DNA. Per the germline V gene, CDR1 is SQVTM and CDR2 is ANQGSEA. The CDR3 is made up of 14 amino acids. The CDR3: CSVTGGGSNQPQHF.

The chain uses TRBV6-1 and TRBJ1-6; absent DNA, TCRdb's TRBD1 call cannot be checked. Per germline, CDR1 MNHNS and CDR2 SASEGT. The CDR3 length is 15 residues. The CDR3 loop is CASRDLRGSGSPLHF.

The genes are TRBV12-3 or TRBV12-4 and TRBJ1-2; TCRdb picks TRBD1, but there is no DNA to check that call. The CDR3 consists of 15 residues. The CDR3 here is CASSSPGTTHYGYTF.

The chain links TRBV12-3 or TRBV12-4 to TRBJ2-3; checking the TCRdb D call of TRBD1 is not possible without DNA. CDR3 length: 15 residues. The CDR3 here is CASSYSGGWTDTQYF.

This sequence joins TRBV27 and TRBJ2-3; TCRdb gives TRBD1 as the D gene, but with no DNA this cannot be confirmed. Germline CDR1 reads MNHEY; CDR2 reads SMNVEV (reference sequence). The CDR3 extends over 14 amino acids. The CDR3 loop is CASSLVRGPDTQYF.

This chain uses TRBV12-3 or TRBV12-4 with TRBJ2-7; as DNA is missing, the TRBD1 call by TCRdb cannot be tested. This CDR3 is 13 amino acids long. The CDR3: CASTGTETYEQYF.

The J gene is TRBJ2-3, the V gene TRBV2; the TCRdb D gene call, TRBD2, has no DNA to confirm it. Germline CDR1 is SNHLY and CDR2 is FYNNEI. The CDR3 is 16 amino acids. CDR3 residues: CASSPRGSGVVDTQYF.

The chain carries TRBV6-1 and TRBJ1-5; TCRdb designates TRBD1, a call that cannot be tested without DNA. The V gene's germline CDR1 is MNHNS and CDR2 SASEGT. The CDR3 is 16 amino acids. CDR3 loop: CASRETGSLSNQPQHF.

The genes are TRBV29-1 and TRBJ2-5; TCRdb indicates TRBD2, and absent DNA this call remains unverified. CDR3 length: 13 amino acids. The germline V gene has CDR1 SQVTM and CDR2 ANQGSEA. The chain's CDR3 is CSVENPLSETQYF.

The rearrangement joins TRBV5-5 to TRBJ2-5; TCRdb selects TRBD1, and the lack of DNA leaves this call unchecked. This CDR3 has 15 residues. The germline V gene has CDR1 SGHKS and CDR2 YYEKEE (reference sequence). The CDR3 spells CASSFRAGQGETQYF. The entire variable domain, with the rest obtained from reference TRBV5-5 and TRBJ2-5, is as follows: DAGVTQSPTHLIKTRGQQVTLRCSPISGHKSVSWYQQVLGQGPQFIFQYYEKEERGRGNFPDRFSARQFPNYSSELNVNALLLGDSALYLCASSFRAGQGETQYFGPGTRLLVL.

V gene TRBV3-1 combines with J gene TRBJ2-3; TCRdb outputs TRBD2, but without DNA this stays unchecked. Germline lookup yields CDR1 LGHDT and CDR2 YNNKEL (reference sequence). The CDR3 runs 14 residues. The CDR3 loop is CASSQRLGGDTQYF.

The J gene is TRBJ2-1, the V gene TRBV12-3 or TRBV12-4; TCRdb's assignment of TRBD1 cannot be checked, as there is no DNA. The CDR3 sequence is 18 residues long. The CDR3 loop reads CASKTDRGRWSTYNEQFF.